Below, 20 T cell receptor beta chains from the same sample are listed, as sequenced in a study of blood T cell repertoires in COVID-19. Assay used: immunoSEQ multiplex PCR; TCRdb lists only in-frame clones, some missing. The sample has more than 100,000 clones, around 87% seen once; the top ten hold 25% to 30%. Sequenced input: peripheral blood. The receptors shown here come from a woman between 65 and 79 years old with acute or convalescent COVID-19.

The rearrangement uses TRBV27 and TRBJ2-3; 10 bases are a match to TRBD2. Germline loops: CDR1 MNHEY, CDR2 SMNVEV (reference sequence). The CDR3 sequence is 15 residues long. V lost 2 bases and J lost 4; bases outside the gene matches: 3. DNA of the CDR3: TGTGCCAGCAGTTTAGTAGCGGGGGGCCCAGATACGCAGTATTTT. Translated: CASSLVAGGPDTQYF.

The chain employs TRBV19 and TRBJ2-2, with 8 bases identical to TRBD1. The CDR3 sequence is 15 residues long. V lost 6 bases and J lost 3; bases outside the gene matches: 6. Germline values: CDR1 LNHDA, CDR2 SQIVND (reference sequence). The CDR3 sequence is CASRLRTGYTGELFF. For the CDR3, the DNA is TGTGCCAGTAGACTAAGGACAGGGTACACCGGGGAGCTGTTTTTT. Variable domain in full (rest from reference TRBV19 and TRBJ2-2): DGGITQSPKYLFRKEGQNVTLSCEQNLNHDAMYWYRQDPGQGLRLIYYSQIVNDFQKGDIAEGYSVSREKKESFPLTVTSAQKNPTAFYLCASRLRTGYTGELFFGEGSRLTVL.

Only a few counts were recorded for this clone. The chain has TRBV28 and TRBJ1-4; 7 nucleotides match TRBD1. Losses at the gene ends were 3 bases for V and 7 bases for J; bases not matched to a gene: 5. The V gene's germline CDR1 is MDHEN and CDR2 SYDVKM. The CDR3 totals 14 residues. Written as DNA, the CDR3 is TGTGCCAGCAGTTTGAGAACAGGGGCTGAAAAACTGTTTTTT. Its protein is CASSLRTGAEKLFF.

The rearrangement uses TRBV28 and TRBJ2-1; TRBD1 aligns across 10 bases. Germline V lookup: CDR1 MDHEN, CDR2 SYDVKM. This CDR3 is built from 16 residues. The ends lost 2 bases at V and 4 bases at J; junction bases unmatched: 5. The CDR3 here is CASSLIGTGEYNEQFF. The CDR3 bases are TGTGCCAGCAGTTTAATTGGGACAGGGGAATACAATGAGCAGTTCTTC. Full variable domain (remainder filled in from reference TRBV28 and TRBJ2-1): DVKVTQSSRYLVKRTGEKVFLECVQDMDHENMFWYRQDPGLGLRLIYFSYDVKMKEKGDIPEGYSVSREKKERFSLILESASTNQTSMYLCASSLIGTGEYNEQFFGPGTRLTVL.

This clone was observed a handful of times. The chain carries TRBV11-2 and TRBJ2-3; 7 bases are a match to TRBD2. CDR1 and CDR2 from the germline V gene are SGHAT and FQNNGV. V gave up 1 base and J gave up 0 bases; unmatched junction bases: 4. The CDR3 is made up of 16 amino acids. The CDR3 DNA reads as TGTGCCAGCAGCTTAGGACTAGCAGTTAGCACAGATACGCAGTATTTT. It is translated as CASSLGLAVSTDTQYF. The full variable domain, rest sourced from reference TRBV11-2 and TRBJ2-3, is EAGVAQSPRYKIIEKRQSVAFWCNPISGHATLYWYQQILGQGPKLLIQFQNNGVVDDSQLPKDRFSAERLKGVDSTLKIQPAKLEDSAVYLCASSLGLAVSTDTQYFGPGTRLTVL.

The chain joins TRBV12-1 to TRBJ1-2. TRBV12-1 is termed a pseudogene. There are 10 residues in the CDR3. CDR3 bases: TGTGCCAGCAGCCCCGAGGGCTACACCTTC. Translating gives CASSPEGYTF.

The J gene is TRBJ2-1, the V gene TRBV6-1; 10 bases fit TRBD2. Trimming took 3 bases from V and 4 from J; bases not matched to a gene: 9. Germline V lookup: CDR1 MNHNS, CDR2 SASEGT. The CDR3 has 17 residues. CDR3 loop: CASSDTTGAGGYNEQFF. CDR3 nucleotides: TGTGCCAGCAGTGACACAACTGGAGCGGGGGGGTACAATGAGCAGTTCTTC.

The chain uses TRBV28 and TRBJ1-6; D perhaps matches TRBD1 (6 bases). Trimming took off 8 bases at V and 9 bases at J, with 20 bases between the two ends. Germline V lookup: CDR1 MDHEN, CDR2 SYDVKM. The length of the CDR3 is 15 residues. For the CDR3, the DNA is TGTGCCAGCGGCTCCACAGGGACCCCTAGTTCACCCCTCCACTTT. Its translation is CASGSTGTPSSPLHF.

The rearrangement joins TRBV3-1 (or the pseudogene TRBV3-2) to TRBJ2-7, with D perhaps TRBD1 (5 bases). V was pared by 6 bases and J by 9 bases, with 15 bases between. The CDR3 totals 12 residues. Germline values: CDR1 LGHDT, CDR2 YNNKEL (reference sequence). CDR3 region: CASSQGPLGQYF. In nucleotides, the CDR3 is TGTGCCAGCAGTCAGGGCCCATTGGGGCAGTACTTC.

CDR3: CASRSTGGGDEQYF. The CDR3 DNA is TGTGCCAGCAGATCTACAGGGGGCGGCGACGAGCAGTACTTC. J is TRBJ2-7 and V is TRBV6-5; 9 bases agree with TRBD1. CDR1 MNHEY and CDR2 SVGAGI come from the germline V gene. The CDR3 covers 14 residues. The J segment lost 5 bases and the V segment lost 6 bases, leaving 8 bases of the junction unmatched.

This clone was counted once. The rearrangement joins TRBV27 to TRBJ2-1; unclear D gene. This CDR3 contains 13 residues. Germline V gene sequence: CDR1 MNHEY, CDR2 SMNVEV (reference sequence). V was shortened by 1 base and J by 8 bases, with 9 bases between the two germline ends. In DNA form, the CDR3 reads TGTGCCAGCAGTTTATGGGCCTGGGATGAGCAGTTCTTC. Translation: CASSLWAWDEQFF.

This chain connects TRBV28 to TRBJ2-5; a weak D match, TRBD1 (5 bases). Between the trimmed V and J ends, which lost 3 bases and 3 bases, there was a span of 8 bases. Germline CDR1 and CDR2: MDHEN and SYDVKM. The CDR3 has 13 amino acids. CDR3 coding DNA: TGTGCCAGCAGTTTGGGGCGGAAAGAGACCCAGTACTTC. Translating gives CASSLGRKETQYF.

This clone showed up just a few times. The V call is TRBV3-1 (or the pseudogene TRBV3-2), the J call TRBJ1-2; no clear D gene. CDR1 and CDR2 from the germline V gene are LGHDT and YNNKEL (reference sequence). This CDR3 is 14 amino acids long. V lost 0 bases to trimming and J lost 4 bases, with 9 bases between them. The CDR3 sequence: CASSQERDRYGYTF. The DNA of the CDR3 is TGTGCCAGCAGCCAAGAACGCGATCGCTATGGCTACACCTTC.

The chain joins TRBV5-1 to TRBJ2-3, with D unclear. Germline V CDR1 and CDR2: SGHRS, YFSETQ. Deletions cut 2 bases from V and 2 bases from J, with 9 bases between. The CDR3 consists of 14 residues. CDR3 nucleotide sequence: TGCGCCAGCAGCTTTGACAAATACACAGATACGCAGTATTTT. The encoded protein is CASSFDKYTDTQYF.

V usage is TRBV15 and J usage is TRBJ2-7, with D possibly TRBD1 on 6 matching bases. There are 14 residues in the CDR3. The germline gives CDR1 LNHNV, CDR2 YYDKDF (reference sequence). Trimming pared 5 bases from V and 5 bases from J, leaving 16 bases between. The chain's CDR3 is CATSVNRENHEQYF. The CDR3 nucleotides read TGTGCCACCAGCGTGAACAGGGAAAACCACGAGCAGTACTTC.

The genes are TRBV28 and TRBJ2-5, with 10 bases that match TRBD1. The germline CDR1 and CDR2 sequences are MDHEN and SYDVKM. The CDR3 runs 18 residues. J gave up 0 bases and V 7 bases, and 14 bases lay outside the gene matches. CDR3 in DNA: TGTGCCAGCACCCTCCCAGCCGGGACAGGGGCCAACCAAGAGACCCAGTACTTC. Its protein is CASTLPAGTGANQETQYF.

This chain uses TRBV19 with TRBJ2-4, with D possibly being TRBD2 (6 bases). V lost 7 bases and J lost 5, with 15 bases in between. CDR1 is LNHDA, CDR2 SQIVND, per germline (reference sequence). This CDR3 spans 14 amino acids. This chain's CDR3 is CASNLKGGENIQYF. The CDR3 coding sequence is TGTGCCAGTAATCTAAAGGGAGGAGAAAACATTCAGTACTTC.

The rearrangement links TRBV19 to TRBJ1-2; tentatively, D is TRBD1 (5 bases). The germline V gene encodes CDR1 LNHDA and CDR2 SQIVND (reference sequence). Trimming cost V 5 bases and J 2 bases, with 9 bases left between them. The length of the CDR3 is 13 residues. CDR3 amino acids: CASSPQGNYGYTF. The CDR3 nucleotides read TGTGCCAGTAGTCCTCAGGGAAACTATGGCTACACCTTC.

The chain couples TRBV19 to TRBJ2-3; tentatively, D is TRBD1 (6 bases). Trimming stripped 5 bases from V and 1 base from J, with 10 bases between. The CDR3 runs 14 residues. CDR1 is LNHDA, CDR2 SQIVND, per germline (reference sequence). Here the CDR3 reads CASSGRGGTDTQYF. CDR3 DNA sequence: TGTGCCAGTAGTGGCAGGGGAGGCACAGATACGCAGTATTTT.

As DNA, the CDR3 is TGTGCCAGCTCTTTTCTTGAGACAGGCGCGAACACCGGGGAGCTGTTTTTT. It yields the protein CASSFLETGANTGELFF. The V call is TRBV18, the J call TRBJ2-2, with D possibly being TRBD1 (6 bases). V was pared by 6 bases and J by 0 bases, with 17 bases between. The CDR3 has 17 residues. The germline CDR1 and CDR2 sequences are KGHSH and LQKENI.